The 27 T cell receptor beta chains reported below all come from one sample, sequenced in a study of blood T cells in healthy people across ages. The authors ran a second PCR of about 7 to 12 cycles using a sample-barcoded 5' primer and a J-beta primer mix. A single record per CDR3 protein comes from TCRdb applying MiXCR to the 5' RACE reads. The sample consists of about 900,000 distinct CDR3 sequences, around 68% of them appearing once. The sample was blood. These receptors all stem from a man younger than 40 in good health.

This chain uses TRBV4-3 with TRBJ1-2; perhaps TRBD1 as D (5 bases). The CDR3 totals 14 residues. The germline gives CDR1 LGHNA, CDR2 YSLEER. Trimming cost V 4 bases and J 6 bases, with 15 bases left between them. CDR3 sequence: CASSPSSGYHGYTF. The CDR3 bases are TGCGCCAGCAGCCCTTCCTCAGGGTACCATGGCTACACCTTC.

This chain uses TRBV28 with TRBJ2-1; possible D gene TRBD2, 5 bases. Trimming pared 2 bases from V and 3 bases from J, leaving 8 bases between. There are 14 residues in the CDR3. Germline V gene sequence: CDR1 MDHEN, CDR2 SYDVKM. The CDR3 here is CASSLLANYNEQFF. For the CDR3, the DNA is TGTGCCAGCAGTTTACTAGCTAACTACAATGAGCAGTTCTTC.

This clonotype was observed a few times. The chain is built from TRBV5-1 and TRBJ2-7; no reliable D call. Trimming left V 1 base short and J 9 bases short, with 8 bases between. CDR1 is SGHRS and CDR2 is YFSETQ in the germline V gene. This CDR3 has 11 amino acids. CDR3 nucleotide sequence: TGCGCCAGCAGCTTGAACGACCGGCAGTACTTC. Its translation: CASSLNDRQYF.

The table lists this clonotype with a few counts. This chain connects TRBV20-1 to TRBJ2-5, with D unresolved. Germline V gene lookup returns CDR1 DFQATT and CDR2 SNEGSKA (reference sequence). This CDR3 has 11 residues. Between the trimmed V and J ends, which lost 5 bases and 5 bases, there was a span of 9 bases. The CDR3 loop reads CSAAGWETQYF. CDR3 DNA sequence: TGCAGTGCTGCTGGTTGGGAGACCCAGTACTTC.

The V call is TRBV6-4, the J call TRBJ2-7; D could derive from TRBD1 or TRBD2 (5 bases each). This CDR3 has 15 amino acids. V lost 1 base and J 2 bases, leaving 12 bases between the germline ends. Germline V gives CDR1 MRHNA, CDR2 SNTAGT. CDR3 sequence: CASSDLGESTYEQYF. The CDR3, as DNA: TGTGCCAGCAGTGACTTGGGGGAATCGACCTACGAGCAGTACTTC.

The rearrangement uses TRBV2 and TRBJ2-1; no definite D call. CDR3 length equals 15 residues. In germline, CDR1 is SNHLY, CDR2 FYNNEI. Trimming removed 0 bases at V and 0 bases at J, with 6 bases between. The CDR3 DNA reads TGTGCCAGCAGTGAAGCAGGGCCCTCCTACAATGAGCAGTTCTTC. Protein: CASSEAGPSYNEQFF.

In its sample, this clonotype was seen a few times. The chain recombines TRBV6-2 or TRBV6-3 with TRBJ1-1; unclear D gene. This CDR3 spans 12 amino acids. Trimming left V 2 bases short and J 6 bases short, with 7 bases between. Germline CDR1 is MNHEY and CDR2 is SVGEGT. The DNA of the CDR3 is TGTGCCAGCAGTTACGGCGGCGCTGAAGCTTTCTTT. Translating it yields CASSYGGAEAFF.

V and J are TRBV7-2 and TRBJ2-2; 9 nucleotides line up with TRBD2. The CDR3 is made up of 16 amino acids. Germline V gene lookup returns CDR1 SGHTA and CDR2 FQGNSA. The junction had 8 bases not matched to a gene; V was cut back by 2 bases and J by 7 bases. This chain's CDR3 is CASSLRAGGPNGELFF. The CDR3, as DNA: TGTGCCAGCAGCTTAAGGGCGGGGGGGCCTAACGGGGAGCTGTTTTTT.

The V and J genes are TRBV4-2 and TRBJ1-2; 8 bases match TRBD1. Per the germline V gene, CDR1 is LGHNA and CDR2 is YNFKEQ. After removal of 2 bases from V and 5 bases from J, the junction contained 4 bases not matched to a gene. The CDR3 sequence is 14 residues long. The CDR3 bases are TGTGCCAGCAGCCAACCGGACAGGGAGTATGGCTACACCTTC. It is translated as CASSQPDREYGYTF.

V usage is TRBV28 and J usage is TRBJ1-2; D is ambiguous. The germline V and J ends were trimmed by 5 bases and 4 bases, with 14 bases remaining between them. CDR3 length: 14 residues. The germline gives CDR1 MDHEN, CDR2 SYDVKM. This CDR3 is CASSTLGVGYGYTF. The CDR3 coding sequence is TGTGCCAGCAGTACACTGGGCGTCGGCTATGGCTACACCTTC.

The CDR3 here is CASSPGTSGRQETQYF. As DNA, the CDR3 is TGTGCCAGCAGCCCGGGGACTAGCGGGCGCCAAGAGACCCAGTACTTC. This chain joins TRBV3-1 and TRBJ2-5, with TRBD2 matching over 12 bases. Germline V gene sequence: CDR1 LGHDT, CDR2 YNNKEL (reference sequence). The CDR3 consists of 16 residues. Losses at the gene ends were 4 bases for V and 1 base for J; bases not matched to a gene: 4.

The genes are TRBV5-1 and TRBJ2-1; the match to TRBD1 covers 7 bases. The CDR3 is 15 residues long. Germline trimming cut 2 bases from V and 4 bases from J; bases unmatched to any gene: 6. CDR1 SGHRS and CDR2 YFSETQ come from the germline V gene. CDR3 amino acids: CASSFRDREYNEQFF. The CDR3 DNA reads as TGCGCCAGCAGCTTCCGGGACAGAGAATACAATGAGCAGTTCTTC. The whole variable domain, filled in from reference TRBV5-1 and TRBJ2-1, reads KAGVTQTPRYLIKTRGQQVTLSCSPISGHRSVSWYQQTPGQGLQFLFEYFSETQRNKGNFPGRFSGRQFSNSRSEMNVSTLELGDSALYLCASSFRDREYNEQFFGPGTRLTVL.

This clonotype was counted once. V gene TRBV9 combines with J gene TRBJ2-3, with D possibly being TRBD1 (5 bases). CDR3 size: 18 residues. Trimming pared 0 bases from V and 0 bases from J, leaving 17 bases between. Germline values: CDR1 SGDLS, CDR2 YYNGEE. CDR3 sequence (DNA): TGTGCCAGCAGCGTAGATCTTGGGCAGGGTGGGAGCACAGATACGCAGTATTTT. It yields the protein CASSVDLGQGGSTDTQYF.

The chain employs TRBV10-3 and TRBJ1-6; TRBD1 aligns across 7 bases. Trimming took 7 bases from V and 1 from J; bases not matched to a gene: 16. CDR3 length: 19 amino acids. The germline V gene has CDR1 ENHRY and CDR2 SYGVKD. CDR3 in amino acids: CAIIRDSFDPDSYNSPLHF. For the CDR3, the DNA is TGTGCCATCATTCGGGACAGCTTTGATCCTGATTCCTATAATTCACCCCTCCACTTT.

The chain is built from TRBV15 and TRBJ1-2, with a weak D call TRBD1 (5 bases). With 1 base removed from V and 6 bases from J, the gap between germline ends came to 12 bases. Germline lookup yields CDR1 LNHNV and CDR2 YYDKDF (reference sequence). The CDR3 covers 14 residues. CDR3 DNA sequence: TGTGCCACCAGCAGAGGCCCAGGGCCCCATGGCTACACCTTC. Translating it yields CATSRGPGPHGYTF.

Only a few counts were recorded for this clonotype. V is TRBV29-1 and J is TRBJ2-4; 8 bases are shared with TRBD1. CDR1 and CDR2 (germline): SQVTM, ANQGSEA. The V segment lost 0 bases and the J segment 10 bases; nucleotides outside the gene matches: 8. This CDR3 contains 14 residues. The CDR3: CSVEEMQGAIIQYF. CDR3 coding DNA: TGCAGCGTTGAAGAAATGCAGGGGGCAATTATTCAGTACTTC.

This clonotype was seen a few times. This rearrangement joins TRBV10-3 to TRBJ2-3, with a possible D match to TRBD1 (6 bases). V was pared by 2 bases and J by 5 bases, with 14 bases between. CDR1 is ENHRY, CDR2 SYGVKD, per germline. The CDR3 has 15 amino acids. In DNA, the CDR3 is TGTGCCATCAGTGAGCCTGGACAGAGTAGAGATACGCAGTATTTT. It translates to CAISEPGQSRDTQYF.

This rearrangement joins TRBV20-1 to TRBJ2-3; no firm D call. V dropped 0 bases and J dropped 1 base, with 14 bases sitting between them. Per germline, CDR1 DFQATT and CDR2 SNEGSKA (reference sequence). The CDR3 totals 16 residues. CDR3 amino acids: CSARDRQKAGTDTQYF. The CDR3, as DNA: TGCAGTGCTAGAGATCGCCAGAAAGCTGGCACAGATACGCAGTATTTT.

This clonotype was detected many times. The rearrangement links TRBV20-1 to TRBJ1-2; D is unresolved. The CDR3 consists of 9 residues. The germline CDR1 and CDR2 sequences are DFQATT and SNEGSKA (reference sequence). V lost 1 base and J 8 bases, leaving 2 bases between the germline ends. The CDR3 nucleotides are TGCAGTGCTAGAGTCGGCTACACCTTC. Translating gives CSARVGYTF.

The J gene is TRBJ2-1, the V gene TRBV29-1; D possibly corresponds to TRBD1 (6 bases). The length of the CDR3 is 14 residues. CDR1 SQVTM and CDR2 ANQGSEA come from the germline V gene. V lost 4 bases to trimming and J lost 2 bases, with 12 bases between them. This CDR3 reads CSVVWGRPYNEQFF. In DNA form, the CDR3 reads TGCAGCGTTGTTTGGGGGCGCCCCTACAATGAGCAGTTCTTC.

The chain links TRBV7-9 to TRBJ2-7; D perhaps matches TRBD2 (7 bases). The germline V and J ends were trimmed by 5 bases and 2 bases, with 19 bases remaining between them. CDR1 and CDR2 (germline): SEHNR, FQNEAQ (reference sequence). This CDR3 has 16 residues. DNA for the CDR3: TGTGCCAGCAGCCCTTTGGGGCGGGGGCCAGCCTACGAGCAGTACTTC. Translating it yields CASSPLGRGPAYEQYF. Using reference TRBV7-9 and TRBJ2-7 for the parts outside the CDR3, the full variable domain is DTGVSQNPRHKITKRGQNVTFRCDPISEHNRLYWYRQTLGQGPEFLTYFQNEAQLEKSRLLSDRFSAERPKGSFSTLEIQRTEQGDSAMYLCASSPLGRGPAYEQYFGPGTRLTVT.

This clonotype was seen a few times. The chain is built from TRBV20-1 and TRBJ2-2; the D gene is possibly TRBD1 (6 bases). V was cut by 0 bases and J by 4 bases, with 12 bases left in between. The CDR3 is made up of 15 amino acids. The germline V gene encodes CDR1 DFQATT and CDR2 SNEGSKA (reference sequence). CDR3 bases: TGCAGTGCTAGAGATTTGAGGGGGTTCACCGGGGAGCTGTTTTTT. This encodes CSARDLRGFTGELFF.

This sequence joins TRBV7-3 and TRBJ1-1, with D uncertain. This CDR3 contains 13 residues. V lost 8 bases and J 1 base, leaving 11 bases between the germline ends. The germline CDR1 and CDR2 sequences are SGHTA and FQGTGA. CDR3 sequence reads: CASGPIQNTEAFF. Written as DNA, the CDR3 is TGTGCCAGCGGACCAATACAGAACACTGAAGCTTTCTTT. Complete variable domain (other parts from reference TRBV7-3 and TRBJ1-1): GAGVSQTPSNKVTEKGKYVELRCDPISGHTALYWYRQSLGQGPEFLIYFQGTGAADDSGLPNDRFFAVRPEGSVSTLKIQRTERGDSAVYLCASGPIQNTEAFFGQGTRLTVV.

V gene TRBV4-2 combines with J gene TRBJ1-6; 11 bases are shared with TRBD1. Trimming cost V 3 bases and J 8 bases; bases outside gene matches: 12. From germline, CDR1 is LGHNA and CDR2 YNFKEQ. The CDR3 covers 18 residues. The CDR3 reads CASSQAIGQGALDSPLHF. CDR3 nucleotides: TGTGCCAGCAGCCAGGCAATCGGACAGGGGGCCCTCGATTCACCCCTCCACTTT.

V gene TRBV5-1 combines with J gene TRBJ2-7, with D maybe TRBD1 (5 bases). CDR1 is SGHRS and CDR2 is YFSETQ in the germline V gene. V lost 0 bases, J lost 6 bases, and 10 bases lay in between. CDR3 length: 13 amino acids. The CDR3 bases are TGCGCCAGCAGCTTGGGCAGGGATTCCGAGCAGTACTTC. As protein: CASSLGRDSEQYF.

This clonotype appeared a single time. The J gene is TRBJ2-3, the V gene TRBV7-9; D remains ambiguous. The CDR3 extends over 15 amino acids. V lost 5 bases, J lost 2 bases, and 14 bases lay in between. Germline CDR1 SEHNR, CDR2 FQNEAQ (reference sequence). CDR3 DNA sequence: TGTGCCAGCAGCGAGGTGGCAGGCTACACAGATACGCAGTATTTT. Its protein is CASSEVAGYTDTQYF.

The J gene is TRBJ2-7, the V gene TRBV7-2; D is ambiguous. The V end was cut by 2 bases, the J end by 5 bases, with 13 bases between. Germline assignment: CDR1 SGHTA and CDR2 FQGNSA. The CDR3 is 14 residues long. CDR3: CASSLTPQLNEQYF. CDR3 in DNA: TGTGCCAGCAGCTTAACCCCCCAGTTGAACGAGCAGTACTTC.